A few counts support the clone carrying this TCR beta chain. There are 13 residues in the CDR3. V was cut by 5 bases and J by 6 bases, with 13 bases left in between. CDR1 and CDR2 (germline): SGHTA, FQGTGA. This specimen belongs to a study of T-cell reconstitution after alpha-beta-depleted transplantation in children. The authors prepared the TCRbeta library with unique molecular identifiers. TCRdb reprocessed the PCR reads with MiXCR, giving one entry per CDR3 protein. The sample lists some 400,000 distinct CDR3 sequences, around 21% occurring once. The material sequenced was PBMCs from the stem cell graft donor, taken from the stem cell graft. The clonotype originates from a human donor who donated a stem cell graft to a child with acute myeloid leukemia. The rearrangement links TRBV7-3 to TRBJ1-1, with D possibly TRBD1 on 6 matching bases. The CDR3 loop reads CASSPQGMAEAFF. The CDR3 DNA reads as TGTGCCAGCAGCCCTCAGGGGATGGCTGAAGCTTTCTTT.